These 25 T cell receptor beta chains share one sample of origin, sequenced in a study of blood T cell repertoires in COVID-19 (dated by TCRdb to the early 2020s). Library construction relied on the immunoSEQ multiplex PCR assay. What TCRdb holds here is the immuneACCESS table cut down to in-frame rearrangements. Part of the clones is not present; checked against another copy, under half of the missing clones reflect an unresolved V gene, and the others are unexplained. Present in this sample are 300,000 to 350,000 clones, roughly 89% of which were seen just once. The leading ten clones occupy roughly a tenth of the sample. The sequenced material came from PBMCs or T cells enriched from blood (not recorded which). The source is a woman aged 25 to 45 who had recovered from COVID-19.

This chain uses TRBV30 with TRBJ2-3; 9 bases match TRBD1. The CDR3 extends over 13 amino acids. Per the germline V gene, CDR1 is GTSNPN and CDR2 is SVGIG (reference sequence). The V and J ends lost 8 bases and 5 bases, in that order; junction bases with no gene match: 8. This CDR3 is CAGDRANQDTQYF. CDR3 in DNA: TGTGCCGGGGACAGGGCAAACCAAGATACGCAGTATTTT.

Only one count was recorded for this clone. This chain joins TRBV5-1 and TRBJ2-5, with D unresolved. Germline V lookup: CDR1 SGHRS, CDR2 YFSETQ. Trimming removed 4 bases at V and 4 bases at J, with 17 bases between. CDR3 length equals 15 residues. CDR3: CASSPGLRSGETQYF. The CDR3 DNA reads as TGCGCCAGCAGCCCTGGCCTACGGTCGGGAGAGACCCAGTACTTC.

Note on this clone: The sample has other DNA sequences that encode this CDR3 too. The gene calls are TRBV12-3 or TRBV12-4 and TRBJ2-1, with D uncertain. The CDR3 is 10 amino acids. V shed 6 bases and J shed 7 bases, with 4 bases lying between them. The CDR3 protein is CASSRNEQFF. In nucleotides, the CDR3 is TGTGCCAGCAGCCGTAATGAGCAGTTCTTC.

The count of this clone is one. The chain carries TRBV5-1 and TRBJ2-5; 9 nucleotides line up with TRBD2. With V trimmed by 1 base and J by 4 bases, 14 bases remained unmatched. CDR3 length: 18 amino acids. CDR1 is SGHRS and CDR2 is YFSETQ in the germline V gene. CDR3 DNA: TGCGCCAGCAGCTTGATGCTTCAGGTAGCGGGAGCCGGAGAGACCCAGTACTTC. Translating it yields CASSLMLQVAGAGETQYF. The full variable domain, completed using reference TRBV5-1 and TRBJ2-5, is KAGVTQTPRYLIKTRGQQVTLSCSPISGHRSVSWYQQTPGQGLQFLFEYFSETQRNKGNFPGRFSGRQFSNSRSEMNVSTLELGDSALYLCASSLMLQVAGAGETQYFGPGTRLLVL.

V gene TRBV3-1 (or the pseudogene TRBV3-2) combines with J gene TRBJ1-2; D unresolved. The CDR3 has 15 residues. V was cut by 1 base and J by 4 bases, with 13 bases left in between. Germline CDR1 LGHDT, CDR2 YNNKEL (reference sequence). Here the CDR3 DNA reads TGTGCCAGCAGCCAAGCTATAAGTTCCCTCTATGGCTACACCTTC. It is translated as CASSQAISSLYGYTF.

The gene calls are TRBV6-5 and TRBJ2-3; the D gene is possibly TRBD1 (5 bases). The CDR3 length is 13 residues. V gave up 5 bases and J gave up 4 bases, with 10 bases separating them. Germline V gives CDR1 MNHEY, CDR2 SVGAGI. This chain's CDR3 is CASSRSGPDTQYF. DNA of the CDR3: TGTGCCAGCAGTAGATCAGGGCCAGATACGCAGTATTTT.

The V call is TRBV5-1, the J call TRBJ2-7; the D is unclear. The V and J ends lost 1 base and 5 bases respectively, with 13 bases between them. This CDR3 is built from 14 residues. CDR1 and CDR2 (germline): SGHRS, YFSETQ. The CDR3 DNA reads TGCGCCAGCAGCTTGTTGACGGAGATACACGAGCAGTACTTC. It translates to CASSLLTEIHEQYF.

The CDR3 is CASNKLAGWETDTQYF. The CDR3 nucleotides are TGTGCCAGCAATAAGCTAGCGGGATGGGAGACAGATACGCAGTATTTT. J is TRBJ2-3 and V is TRBV2, with 9 nucleotides matching TRBD2. V was clipped by 7 bases and J by 3 bases; unmatched bases: 11. The germline gives CDR1 SNHLY, CDR2 FYNNEI. The CDR3 is 16 amino acids. Full variable domain (rest looked up from reference TRBV2 and TRBJ2-3): EPEVTQTPSHQVTQMGQEVILRCVPISNHLYFYWYRQILGQKVEFLVSFYNNEISEKSEIFDDQFSVERPDGSNFTLKIRSTKLEDSAMYFCASNKLAGWETDTQYFGPGTRLTVL.

This clone was seen a single time. The chain is built from TRBV2 and TRBJ1-5, with D possibly being TRBD1 (6 bases). CDR1 SNHLY and CDR2 FYNNEI come from the germline V gene. V was shortened by 7 bases and J by 3 bases, with 16 bases between the two germline ends. The CDR3 sequence is 15 residues long. The CDR3 DNA follows: TGTGCCAGCAAGGAACAGGGTATCGACAATCAGCCCCAGCATTTT. Translating it yields CASKEQGIDNQPQHF.

This clone has just a few counts. The J gene is TRBJ1-1, the V gene TRBV6-5; a possible D gene is TRBD1 (6 bases). The germline V and J ends were trimmed by 7 bases and 1 base, with 13 bases remaining between them. CDR1 and CDR2 (germline): MNHEY, SVGAGI. This CDR3 contains 14 residues. In nucleotides, the CDR3 is TGTGCCAGCAACTACAGGGTATCGAACACTGAAGCTTTCTTT. Its protein product is CASNYRVSNTEAFF.

V gene TRBV19 combines with J gene TRBJ2-3; D perhaps matches TRBD2 (5 bases). Germline loops: CDR1 LNHDA, CDR2 SQIVND (reference sequence). This CDR3 spans 16 amino acids. Trimming took 3 bases from V and 0 from J, leaving 13 bases between them. CDR3 nucleotides: TGTGCCAGTAGTATCGGTTCGCGGACTAGCACAGATACGCAGTATTTT. This codes for CASSIGSRTSTDTQYF.

V gene TRBV11-2 combines with J gene TRBJ1-5; 10 bases match TRBD1. CDR1 is SGHAT and CDR2 is FQNNGV in the germline V gene. V lost 5 bases to trimming and J lost 6 bases; unmatched junction nucleotides: 16. The CDR3 extends over 18 amino acids. The CDR3 reads CASSKATAGQGIGQPQHF. The CDR3 nucleotides are TGTGCCAGCAGCAAAGCAACCGCGGGACAGGGGATTGGTCAGCCCCAGCATTTT.

The chain has TRBV4-3 and TRBJ1-2; TRBD1 matches at 7 bases. Germline CDR1 is LGHNA and CDR2 is YSLEER. After removal of 1 base from V and 4 bases from J, the junction contained 3 bases not matched to a gene. CDR3 length: 14 amino acids. CDR3 loop: CASSQGRQGYGYTF. The CDR3 DNA reads as TGCGCCAGCAGCCAAGGGCGACAGGGCTATGGCTACACCTTC.

The chain uses TRBV11-2 and TRBJ2-2, with TRBD1 matching over 9 bases. The CDR3 extends over 15 amino acids. Per the germline V gene, CDR1 is SGHAT and CDR2 is FQNNGV. Trimming at V came to 4 bases and at J to 6 bases, leaving 6 bases not matched to a gene. The DNA for the CDR3 is TGTGCCAGCAGCTCGGGACAGGGCGACGCCGGGGAGCTGTTTTTT. Translated, it gives CASSSGQGDAGELFF.

This clone appeared once. This chain uses TRBV14 with TRBJ2-1, with 7 nucleotides matching TRBD2. J gave up 8 bases and V 4 bases, and 8 bases lay outside the gene matches. Germline V gene sequence: CDR1 SGHDN, CDR2 FVKESK. There are 14 residues in the CDR3. CDR3 sequence (DNA): TGTGCCAGCAGCCGTGTGGGAGGGCCAGATGAGCAGTTCTTC. Protein: CASSRVGGPDEQFF. The variable domain in full, with the rest retrieved from reference TRBV14 and TRBJ2-1, is EAGVTQFPSHSVIEKGQTVTLRCDPISGHDNLYWYRRVMGKEIKFLLHFVKESKQDESGMPNNRFLAERTGGTYSTLKVQPAELEDSGVYFCASSRVGGPDEQFFGPGTRLTVL.

This clone was detected once. This chain links TRBV6-2 or TRBV6-3 with TRBJ2-3; D is perhaps TRBD1 (5 bases). V lost 2 bases and J lost 2, with 8 bases in between. Germline-derived CDR1 and CDR2 are MNHEY and SVGEGT. The CDR3 runs to 14 residues. The CDR3 region is CASSYGHHTDTQYF. The CDR3 DNA sequence: TGTGCCAGCAGTTACGGACACCACACAGATACGCAGTATTTT.

The V call is TRBV6-5, the J call TRBJ2-5; the match to TRBD1 covers 10 bases. Germline V CDR1 and CDR2: MNHEY, SVGAGI. V shed 5 bases and J 5 bases; nucleotides not matched to a gene: 8. This CDR3 comprises 15 residues. The CDR3 reads CASSRRQGAWETQYF. CDR3 in DNA: TGTGCCAGCAGTCGTCGACAGGGGGCTTGGGAGACCCAGTACTTC.

V usage is TRBV28 and J usage is TRBJ2-1; 10 nucleotides align to TRBD2. V gave up 4 bases and J gave up 7 bases; unmatched junction bases: 10. Germline V gene data show CDR1 as MDHEN and CDR2 as SYDVKM. The CDR3 runs 16 residues. In nucleotides, the CDR3 is TGTGCCAGCAGTTCCCATCTAGCGGGAGTGGGTAATGAGCAGTTCTTC. Its translation: CASSSHLAGVGNEQFF.

The chain couples TRBV28 to TRBJ2-5; the match to TRBD2 covers 11 bases. Germline V gene data show CDR1 as MDHEN and CDR2 as SYDVKM. The V and J ends lost 7 bases and 1 base, in that order; junction bases with no gene match: 5. CDR3 length equals 15 residues. The CDR3 loop reads CASTRTSGRQETQYF. CDR3 bases: TGTGCCAGCACCAGGACTAGCGGGCGCCAAGAGACCCAGTACTTC.

The rearrangement links TRBV5-4 to TRBJ2-1; 10 bases are a match to TRBD2. Germline lookup yields CDR1 SGHNT and CDR2 YYREEE (reference sequence). The CDR3 has 19 amino acids. V shed 2 bases and J 0 bases; nucleotides not matched to a gene: 11. This chain's CDR3 is CASSFGLAGELSSYNEQFF. Here the CDR3 DNA reads TGTGCCAGCAGCTTCGGGCTAGCGGGAGAGCTGAGCTCCTACAATGAGCAGTTCTTC.

This rearrangement joins TRBV4-1 to TRBJ2-1, with D maybe TRBD1 (5 bases). With 2 bases removed from V and 0 bases from J, the gap between germline ends came to 14 bases. The CDR3 consists of 17 residues. Germline V lookup: CDR1 MGHRA, CDR2 YSYEKL. CDR3 DNA: TGCGCCAGCAGCCAATCGCGACAGTCCGACTCCTACAATGAGCAGTTCTTC. Translation: CASSQSRQSDSYNEQFF.

The V call is TRBV7-2, the J call TRBJ2-7; 7 bases map to TRBD2. CDR3 size: 16 residues. The germline gives CDR1 SGHTA, CDR2 FQGNSA. The V segment lost 4 bases and the J segment 6 bases; nucleotides outside the gene matches: 15. The chain's CDR3 is CASSSTSGKRSSEQYF. The CDR3, as DNA: TGTGCCAGCAGCTCAACAAGCGGGAAAAGGTCTTCCGAGCAGTACTTC.

The chain uses TRBV28 and TRBJ1-5; 9 bases fit TRBD1. CDR3 length: 13 residues. J was trimmed by 7 bases and V by 3 bases; bases with no gene match: 1. The germline CDR1 and CDR2 sequences are MDHEN and SYDVKM. The CDR3 DNA is TGTGCCAGCAGTTTTACAGGGGGCCAGCCCCAGCATTTT. The encoded protein is CASSFTGGQPQHF.

The V gene is TRBV29-1, the J gene TRBJ1-2, with TRBD1 identical over 8 bases. The CDR3 length is 14 residues. The junction had 6 bases not matched to a gene; V was cut back by 2 bases and J by 4 bases. Germline-derived CDR1 and CDR2 are SQVTM and ANQGSEA. CDR3 region: CSVEPPGGIYGYTF. The CDR3 DNA sequence: TGCAGCGTTGAACCCCCAGGGGGCATCTATGGCTACACCTTC.

The chain employs TRBV7-8 and TRBJ2-2; 9 positions match TRBD2. The CDR3 covers 14 residues. After removal of 5 bases from V and 5 bases from J, the junction contained 3 bases not matched to a gene. The germline CDR1 and CDR2 sequences are SGHVS and FQNEAQ. The CDR3 DNA sequence: TGTGCCAGCAGCCATAGCGGGAGTACCGGGGAGCTGTTTTTT. Translating gives CASSHSGSTGELFF.